This TCR beta chain was documented in a study of cytomegalovirus exposure and HLA in healthy donors. Study-wide background: Findings of an earlier analysis included under 140 million unique TCR beta sequences from 200 million or so T cells. Findings of the study overall: Sequencing had likely introduced a cluster of highly shared sequence variants as an artifact. In presence/absence analyses, roughly uniform sequencing depth across donors was assumed.

As concerns this clone: Its target is unknown.

It was with 60 Vbeta and 13 Jbeta primers that the PCR ran. Method: immunoSEQ multiplex PCR; TCRdb's copy keeps in-frame clones and lacks some. The sample has some 110,000 clones; about 74% are singletons. The J segment lost 9 bases and the V segment lost 1 base, leaving 16 bases of the junction unmatched. In germline, CDR1 is SNHLY, CDR2 FYNNEI. The CDR3 has 17 residues. Every donor was a healthy person donating bone marrow. Sequences were obtained from PBMCs. The chain couples TRBV2 to TRBJ2-5; the match to TRBD2 covers 8 bases. The receptor was isolated from a man aged 25-40 years in good health and CMV-seropositive. The CDR3: CASSEVLPGLGLGSQYF. The CDR3 DNA sequence: TGTGCCAGCAGTGAAGTTTTGCCGGGACTAGGGCTCGGGTCCCAGTACTTC. The full variable domain, with the rest looked up from reference TRBV2 and TRBJ2-5, is EPEVTQTPSHQVTQMGQEVILRCVPISNHLYFYWYRQILGQKVEFLVSFYNNEISEKSEIFDDQFSVERPDGSNFTLKIRSTKLEDSAMYFCASSEVLPGLGLGSQYFGPGTRLLVL.